What follows are 5 T cell receptor beta chains derived from one specimen sequenced in a study of blood T cell repertoires in COVID-19. Sequenced by immunoSEQ multiplex PCR; TCRdb stores in-frame clones only, minus some. The sample has roughly 70,000 clones, approximately 90% seen once. The sample comprised peripheral blood. These receptors were collected from an elderly woman with acute or convalescent COVID-19.

The V gene is TRBV6-6, the J gene TRBJ1-4, with 10 bases lining up with TRBD1. The V and J ends lost 5 bases and 10 bases, in that order; junction bases with no gene match: 22. Germline CDR1 MNHNY, CDR2 SVGAGI (reference sequence). The CDR3 runs to 19 residues. CDR3 nucleotide sequence: TGTGCCAGCAGTCCGTGGGGGTCCCAGGACAGGGGGAAGAGAGGAAAACTGTTTTTT. The encoded protein is CASSPWGSQDRGKRGKLFF.

V is TRBV10-3 and J is TRBJ2-3; 11 bases are a match to TRBD2. V lost 11 bases to trimming and J lost 3 bases; unmatched junction nucleotides: 7. Germline V CDR1 and CDR2: ENHRY, SYGVKD. The CDR3 length is 14 residues. The CDR3 region has the DNA TGTGCCTCAAGACTAGCGGGAACTACAGATACGCAGTATTTT. Residues: CASRLAGTTDTQYF.

V gene TRBV11-2 combines with J gene TRBJ2-5; D might be TRBD2 (5 bases). CDR3 length: 14 residues. Trimming took off 5 bases at V and 4 bases at J, with 14 bases between the two ends. Germline CDR1 reads SGHAT; CDR2 reads FQNNGV. CDR3 loop: CASSPGNLGETQYF. CDR3 bases: TGTGCCAGCAGCCCGGGGAACCTGGGAGAGACCCAGTACTTC.

The V gene is TRBV2, the J gene TRBJ2-7; the D gene is possibly TRBD1 (5 bases). This CDR3 is built from 12 residues. CDR1 and CDR2 from the germline V gene are SNHLY and FYNNEI. The V end lost 8 bases, the J end lost 6 bases, and 14 bases lay between the germline ends. The CDR3 nucleotides read TGTGCCAGCCGTCAGGGTACCCTCGAGCAGTACTTC. Its protein is CASRQGTLEQYF.

The chain has TRBV7-2 and TRBJ2-7; TRBD2 might be the D (5 bases). CDR1 SGHTA and CDR2 FQGNSA come from the germline V gene. The CDR3 loop spans 14 amino acids. Trimming cost V 1 base and J 0 bases, with 7 bases left between them. This CDR3 reads CASSLGRVSYEQYF. The CDR3 bases are TGTGCCAGCAGCTTAGGGCGGGTCTCCTACGAGCAGTACTTC.